Listed here are 2 T cell receptor beta chains from one sample, sequenced in a study of blood T cell repertoires in COVID-19. Sequenced by immunoSEQ multiplex PCR; TCRdb stores in-frame clones only, minus some. The sample has more than 85,000 clones, approximately 90% seen once; the top ten hold 0.85% to 1%. Source material: peripheral blood. These receptors all come from a man aged 55-75 years with acute or convalescent COVID-19.

The chain joins TRBV7-3 to TRBJ2-7; 13 nucleotides line up with TRBD2. J was trimmed by 3 bases and V by 3 bases; bases with no gene match: 2. There are 15 residues in the CDR3. Germline assignment: CDR1 SGHTA and CDR2 FQGTGA. The CDR3: CASSLGLAGHYEQYF. Written as DNA, the CDR3 is TGTGCCAGCAGCTTGGGACTAGCGGGACACTACGAGCAGTACTTC.

The chain joins TRBV30 to TRBJ1-2; 9 positions match TRBD1. The V segment lost 2 bases and the J segment 8 bases; nucleotides outside the gene matches: 12. CDR3 length: 15 amino acids. Germline CDR1 is GTSNPN and CDR2 is SVGIG (reference sequence). This CDR3 is CAWSRPGQGKGGYTF. In DNA, the CDR3 is TGTGCCTGGAGTAGGCCGGGACAGGGAAAAGGAGGCTACACCTTC.